What follows is one T cell receptor (beta chain) and its context. Antigen specificity is unknown. Clones were sequenced by immunoSEQ multiplex PCR, and TCRdb holds only the in-frame ones, with some missing. This table has about 130,000 clones, over 75% appearing once. The CDR3 totals 14 residues. The germline V gene encodes CDR1 SGDLS and CDR2 YYNGEE. J lost 3 bases, V lost 6 bases, and 9 bases had no gene match. The data were obtained in a study of T cell responses to AZD1222 COVID-19 vaccine. Whole-study results and caveats: Baseline testing showed seropositivity in only six AZD1222 recipients.

The chain combines TRBV9 with TRBJ2-7; 7 bases are shared with TRBD1. This clonotype was sampled from an adult in good health. The sample here was peripheral blood, taken on day 0 of AZD1222 vaccination. The CDR3 spells CASTLGDSGYEQYF. CDR3 nucleotides: TGTGCCAGCACGTTAGGGGACAGCGGCTACGAGCAGTACTTC.